This entry lists 10 T cell receptor beta chains sequenced from one sample in a study of metastatic and nonmetastatic thyroid tumors. MiXCR re-clonotyped the PCR reads for TCRdb. This sample has tens of thousands of clones, with 24% found just once. Each patient went into thyroid surgery without having received any treatment. The sample taken for sequencing was tumor tissue. The receptor source for this set is a male donor with papillary thyroid cancer or a benign thyroid nodule (not recorded which). Some clones in this sample may be carry-over from other donors' samples.

This clone has at least ten counts. V gene TRBV12-5 combines with J gene TRBJ1-2, with 7 positions matching TRBD1. CDR3 length: 17 amino acids. Germline CDR1 reads LGHNT; CDR2 reads FRNRAP. V lost 5 bases, J lost 2 bases, and 14 bases stayed unmatched. The CDR3 bases are TGTGCTAGTGGTCTGGAGCTATCGGGGACAGCAAACTATGGCTACACCTTC. Its protein is CASGLELSGTANYGYTF.

For this clone: A single base separates this from a much larger clone, so it may be a read error. The chain employs TRBV5-1 and TRBJ2-5; D gene unclear. V lost 4 bases to trimming and J lost 5 bases, with 9 bases between them. The CDR3 has 12 residues. Germline CDR1 reads SGHRS; CDR2 reads YFSETQ. CDR3 protein: CASSRPWETQYF. In DNA, the CDR3 is TGCGCCAGCAGCCGGCCATGGGAGACCCAGTACTTC.

In its sample, this clone was seen a few times. The chain uses TRBV4-3 and TRBJ2-3, with TRBD2 identical over 10 bases. V gave up 4 bases and J gave up 2 bases; unmatched junction bases: 9. CDR1 and CDR2 (germline): LGHNA, YSLEER. This CDR3 is 17 amino acids long. As DNA, the CDR3 is TGCGCCAGCAGCCTTACCGCTAGCGGGAGTGACACAGATACGCAGTATTTT. Residues: CASSLTASGSDTDTQYF.

This clone was seen only once. The CDR3 ends on some other residue instead of the conserved phenylalanine or tryptophan, so this is likely a read error. The chain has TRBV6-1 and TRBJ2-3, with TRBD1 matching over 9 bases. CDR3 length: 16 residues. V gave up 6 bases and J gave up 6 bases; unmatched junction bases: 13. Germline values: CDR1 MNHNS, CDR2 SASEGT. The CDR3 region is CASSLVRGQGMDTQYY. The CDR3 nucleotides read TGTGCCAGCAGCCTCGTGCGGGGACAGGGTATGGATACGCAGTATTAT.

In this sample, this clone turned up a few times. Relative to the germline gene, one junction end is altered; a read error may explain this. The chain carries TRBV6-4 and TRBJ2-7; D unclear. The CDR3 loop spans 13 amino acids. CDR1 is MRHNA and CDR2 is SNTAGT in the germline V gene. CDR3 DNA sequence: TGTGCCATCAGTGACCTACCCGAAGGAGAGCAGTACTTC. Amino acid sequence: CAISDLPEGEQYF.

This clone was picked up many times. The V and J genes are TRBV4-2 and TRBJ1-6, with a weak D call TRBD1 (5 bases). This CDR3 spans 15 amino acids. CDR1 is LGHNA and CDR2 is YNFKEQ in the germline V gene. Trimming took off 0 bases at V and 7 bases at J, with 10 bases between the two ends. CDR3 in DNA: TGTGCCAGCAGCCAAGACGGACATTGGAATTCACCCCTCCACTTT. This sequence encodes CASSQDGHWNSPLHF.

The chain employs TRBV5-1 and TRBJ1-1, with 12 bases aligning to TRBD1. V lost 4 bases to trimming and J lost 3 bases; unmatched junction nucleotides: 7. Germline V lookup: CDR1 SGHRS, CDR2 YFSETQ. This CDR3 spans 16 amino acids. For the CDR3, the DNA is TGCGCCAGCAGCCCCCAGGGACAGGGGGCGGACACTGAAGCTTTCTTT. Its protein is CASSPQGQGADTEAFF.

By sample fraction, this clone is medium-sized. V and J are TRBV6-2 or TRBV6-3 and TRBJ2-7, with a possible D match to TRBD2 (5 bases). The CDR3 spans 13 residues. Germline CDR1 and CDR2: MNHEY and SVGEGT. V lost 1 base and J lost 9, with 13 bases in between. Here the CDR3 reads CASSYLAGEGQYF. CDR3 nucleotide sequence: TGTGCCAGCAGTTACTTGGCGGGTGAGGGGCAGTACTTC.

In this sample, this clone turned up a few times. The chain links TRBV6-1 to TRBJ2-7; 8 nucleotides line up with TRBD1. Germline values: CDR1 MNHNS, CDR2 SASEGT. J gave up 6 bases and V 2 bases, and 9 bases lay outside the gene matches. The length of the CDR3 is 15 residues. CDR3 region: CASSEPPRDRGEQYF. CDR3 coding DNA: TGTGCCAGCAGTGAACCCCCCCGAGACAGGGGCGAGCAGTACTTC.

Turning to this clone: One end of the junction does not line up with germline, which may come from a read error. V gene TRBV15 combines with J gene TRBJ1-3; 8 bases fit TRBD1. Germline V gene data show CDR1 as LNHNV and CDR2 as YYDKDF (reference sequence). The CDR3 runs 18 residues. In DNA, the CDR3 is TGTGCCACCAGCAGAGATGATTCGGGACAGGTTTTTGGACACACCATATATTTT. It translates to CATSRDDSGQVFGHTIYF.